The next 4 T cell receptor beta chains were all read from a single sample in a study of PD-1 blockade in mismatch repair-deficient tumors. Method: immunoSEQ multiplex PCR; TCRdb's copy keeps in-frame clones and lacks some. The sample holds 100,000 to 150,000 clones; roughly nine tenths are singletons and the top ten take less than 15%. Here the sequenced sample was peripheral blood, taken 44 weeks after starting pembrolizumab. The receptors were gathered from an adult with mismatch repair-deficient cancer.

The V and J genes are TRBV30 and TRBJ2-7; no reliable D call. The CDR3 is 13 amino acids. V lost 3 bases and J 1 base, leaving 10 bases between the germline ends. Germline V gives CDR1 GTSNPN, CDR2 SVGIG (reference sequence). DNA of the CDR3: TGTGCCTGGAGATTTGGGGTTTCCTACGAGCAGTACTTC. It specifies CAWRFGVSYEQYF. The variable domain in full, completed from reference TRBV30 and TRBJ2-7, reads SQTIHQWPATLVQPVGSPLSLECTVEGTSNPNLYWYRQAAGRGLQLLFYSVGIGQISSEVPQNLSASRPQDRQFILSSKKLLLSDSGFYLCAWRFGVSYEQYFGPGTRLTVT.

The chain employs TRBV4-1 and TRBJ1-3; TRBD1 might be the D (5 bases). Trimming removed 1 base at V and 4 bases at J, with 23 bases between. Germline assignment: CDR1 MGHRA and CDR2 YSYEKL. The CDR3 extends over 19 amino acids. CDR3 bases: TGCGCCAGCAGCCAAGGCGTAGGACTTGGGCAGGGCAGAGGAAACACCATATATTTT. Translation: CASSQGVGLGQGRGNTIYF.

This clone was picked up a small number of times. The chain uses TRBV6-6 and TRBJ1-1; D remains ambiguous. V was clipped by 4 bases and J by 6 bases, with 12 bases between them. The CDR3 sequence is 13 residues long. Germline V CDR1 and CDR2: MNHNY, SVGAGI (reference sequence). DNA of the CDR3: TGTGCCAGCAGTTTGATGATGGGGTCTGAAGCTTTCTTT. Translated: CASSLMMGSEAFF.

V and J are TRBV9 and TRBJ2-3; a possible D gene is TRBD2 (6 bases). CDR1 and CDR2 (germline): SGDLS, YYNGEE. This CDR3 spans 17 amino acids. Between the trimmed V and J ends, which lost 0 bases and 2 bases, there was a span of 16 bases. CDR3 loop: CASSVDIAEGYTDTQYF. CDR3 nucleotide sequence: TGTGCCAGCAGCGTAGATATAGCGGAGGGATACACAGATACGCAGTATTTT.